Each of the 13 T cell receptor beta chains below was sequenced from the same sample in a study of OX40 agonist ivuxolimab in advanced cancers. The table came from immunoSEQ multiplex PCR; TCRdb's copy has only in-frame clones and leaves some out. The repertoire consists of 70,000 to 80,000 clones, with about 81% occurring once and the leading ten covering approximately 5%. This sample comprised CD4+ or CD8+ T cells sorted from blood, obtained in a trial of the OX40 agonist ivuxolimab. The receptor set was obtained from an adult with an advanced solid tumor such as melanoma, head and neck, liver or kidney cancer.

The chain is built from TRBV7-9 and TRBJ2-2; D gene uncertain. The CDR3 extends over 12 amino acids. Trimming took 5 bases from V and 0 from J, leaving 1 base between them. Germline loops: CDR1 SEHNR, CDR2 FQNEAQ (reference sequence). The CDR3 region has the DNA TGTGCCAGCAGCACGAACACCGGGGAGCTGTTTTTT. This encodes CASSTNTGELFF.

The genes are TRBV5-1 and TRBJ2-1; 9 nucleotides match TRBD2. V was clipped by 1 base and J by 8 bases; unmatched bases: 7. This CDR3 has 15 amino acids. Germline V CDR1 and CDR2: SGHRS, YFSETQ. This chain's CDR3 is CASSLRAAGGHEQFF. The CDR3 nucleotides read TGCGCCAGCAGCTTGAGGGCGGCGGGAGGGCATGAGCAGTTCTTC. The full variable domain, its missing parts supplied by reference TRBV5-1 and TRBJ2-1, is KAGVTQTPRYLIKTRGQQVTLSCSPISGHRSVSWYQQTPGQGLQFLFEYFSETQRNKGNFPGRFSGRQFSNSRSEMNVSTLELGDSALYLCASSLRAAGGHEQFFGPGTRLTVL.

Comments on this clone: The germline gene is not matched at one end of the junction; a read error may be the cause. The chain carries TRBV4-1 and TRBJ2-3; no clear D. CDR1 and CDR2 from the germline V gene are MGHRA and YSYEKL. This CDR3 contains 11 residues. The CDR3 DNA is TGTGCCAGCAGCCAACGCTTTGCGCAGTATTTT. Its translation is CASSQRFAQYF.

CDR3 sequence reads: CASSVDGLAGVSGELFF. The CDR3 DNA is TGTGCCAGCAGCGTAGACGGACTAGCGGGAGTAAGCGGGGAGCTGTTTTTT. The V call is TRBV9, the J call TRBJ2-2, with TRBD2 identical over 13 bases. V gave up 0 bases and J gave up 7 bases; unmatched junction bases: 6. This CDR3 has 17 residues. Germline CDR1 SGDLS, CDR2 YYNGEE.

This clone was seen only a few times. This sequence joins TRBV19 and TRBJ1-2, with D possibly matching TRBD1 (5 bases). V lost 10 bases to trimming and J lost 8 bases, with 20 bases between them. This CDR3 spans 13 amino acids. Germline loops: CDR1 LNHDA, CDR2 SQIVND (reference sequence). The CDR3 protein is CATYPGSSGGYTF. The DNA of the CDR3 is TGTGCCACCTACCCGGGAAGTTCAGGGGGCTACACCTTC.

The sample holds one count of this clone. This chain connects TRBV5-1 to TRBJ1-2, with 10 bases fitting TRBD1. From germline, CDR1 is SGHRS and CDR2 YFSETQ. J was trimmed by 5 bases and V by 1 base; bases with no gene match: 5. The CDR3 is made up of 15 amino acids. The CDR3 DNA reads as TGCGCCAGCAGCTTGCAAGGACAGGGGGTGTATGGCTACACCTTC. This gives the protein CASSLQGQGVYGYTF.

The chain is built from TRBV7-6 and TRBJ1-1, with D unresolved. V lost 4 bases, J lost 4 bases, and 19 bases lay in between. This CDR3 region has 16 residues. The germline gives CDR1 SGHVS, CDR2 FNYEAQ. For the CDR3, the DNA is TGTGCCAGCAGCTCCTATCAGACAAAAACGGGCACTGAAGCTTTCTTT. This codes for CASSSYQTKTGTEAFF.

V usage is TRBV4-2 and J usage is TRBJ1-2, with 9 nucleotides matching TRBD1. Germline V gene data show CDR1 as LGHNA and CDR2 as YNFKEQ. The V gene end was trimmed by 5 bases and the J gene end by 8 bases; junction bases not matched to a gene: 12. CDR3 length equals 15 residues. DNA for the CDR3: TGTGCCAGCAGCAGAAACCGGGACAGGGCTTTCGGCTACACCTTC. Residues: CASSRNRDRAFGYTF.

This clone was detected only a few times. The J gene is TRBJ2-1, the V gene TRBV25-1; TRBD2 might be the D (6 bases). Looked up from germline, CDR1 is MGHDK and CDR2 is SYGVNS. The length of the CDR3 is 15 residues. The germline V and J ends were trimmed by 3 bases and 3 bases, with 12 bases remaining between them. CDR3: CASSDGSSVYNEQFF. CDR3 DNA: TGTGCCAGCAGTGATGGGTCTAGCGTCTACAATGAGCAGTTCTTC. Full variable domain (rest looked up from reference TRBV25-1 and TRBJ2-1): EADIYQTPRYLVIGTGKKITLECSQTMGHDKMYWYQQDPGMELHLIHYSYGVNSTEKGDLSSESTVSRIRTEHFPLTLESARPSHTSQYLCASSDGSSVYNEQFFGPGTRLTVL.

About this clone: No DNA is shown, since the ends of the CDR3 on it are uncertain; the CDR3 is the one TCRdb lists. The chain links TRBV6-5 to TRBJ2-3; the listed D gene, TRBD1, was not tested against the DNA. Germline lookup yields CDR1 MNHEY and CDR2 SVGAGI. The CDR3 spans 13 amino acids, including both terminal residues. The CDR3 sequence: CASSSWVGQGSYF.

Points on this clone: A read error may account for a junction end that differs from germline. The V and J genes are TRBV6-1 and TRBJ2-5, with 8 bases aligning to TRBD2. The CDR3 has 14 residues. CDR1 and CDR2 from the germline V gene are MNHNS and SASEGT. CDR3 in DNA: TGTGCCGGCGCTTTCGGGGGGGCAACAGAGATCCAGTACTTC. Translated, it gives CAGAFGGATEIQYF.

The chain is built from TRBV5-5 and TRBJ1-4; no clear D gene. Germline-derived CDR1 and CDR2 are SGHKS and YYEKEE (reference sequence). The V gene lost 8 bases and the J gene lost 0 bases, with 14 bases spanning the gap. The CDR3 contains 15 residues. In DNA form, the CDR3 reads TGTGCCAGTTCGGACGGCCATGCAACTAATGAAAAACTGTTTTTT. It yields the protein CASSDGHATNEKLFF.

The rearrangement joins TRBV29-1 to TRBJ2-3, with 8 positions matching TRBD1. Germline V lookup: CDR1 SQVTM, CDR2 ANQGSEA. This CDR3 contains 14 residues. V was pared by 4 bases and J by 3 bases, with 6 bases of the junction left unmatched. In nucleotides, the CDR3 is TGCAGCGTTGTGCCAGGGGGCGAAACAGATACGCAGTATTTT. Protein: CSVVPGGETDTQYF.